The present TCR beta chain was sequenced within a study of blood T cells in healthy people across ages. This CDR3 contains 14 residues. Unmatched junction bases numbered 6, after V lost 7 bases and J lost 4 bases. The germline gives CDR1 SGHRS, CDR2 YFSETQ. Through a sample-barcoded 5' primer and a J-beta primer mix, a second PCR was run for 7 to 11 cycles. Individual samples furnished no less than 2.5 million CDR3-containing paired-end reads apiece. TCRdb processed the 5' RACE reads anew with MiXCR; each CDR3 protein has one entry. The repertoire includes around 900,000 distinct CDR3 sequences, roughly 26% of them detected once, and 17% sits in the top ten. Each individual donor underwent a draw of 8 to 10 milliliters of peripheral blood. Broader study findings: Without sorted subsets, naive and antigen-experienced compartments could not be conclusively compared. Both naive CD4+ cell counts and diversity were greater in long-lived donors than in aged donors.

This clonotype was recorded a few times. What it recognizes is unknown. The rearrangement uses TRBV5-1 and TRBJ2-2; 8 positions agree with TRBD1. The sequencing sample was made of blood. The clonotype comes from a woman older than 75 in good health. CDR3 in amino acids: CASQRRGRTGELFF. The CDR3 DNA is TGCGCCAGCCAACGCAGGGGGCGCACCGGGGAGCTGTTTTTT.